This T cell receptor (beta chain) is drawn from a study of cytomegalovirus exposure and HLA in healthy donors. About the research overall: Among about 400 genotyped donors, roughly 80% fell in the Caucasian-associated ancestry cluster.

Donors sampled were nominally healthy, though unrecorded immune exposures were likely. With 60 Vbeta and 13 Jbeta primers, the PCR was carried out. Method: immunoSEQ multiplex PCR; TCRdb's copy keeps in-frame clones and lacks some. Of approximately 110,000 clones listed, over 60% were seen once; the top ten hold about 2%. There are 13 residues in the CDR3. The germline V and J ends were trimmed by 5 bases and 7 bases, with 12 bases remaining between them. CDR1 MDHEN and CDR2 SYDVKM come from the germline V gene. This clone came up a few times. The specimen was PBMCs. The clonotype was recovered from a woman in her 30s in good health and CMV-seronegative. This chain links TRBV28 with TRBJ1-5; D is uncertain. For the CDR3, the DNA is TGTGCCAGCAGTCGAGGATCGGCGCAGCCCCAGCATTTT. It translates to CASSRGSAQPQHF. The whole variable domain, filled in from reference TRBV28 and TRBJ1-5, reads DVKVTQSSRYLVKRTGEKVFLECVQDMDHENMFWYRQDPGLGLRLIYFSYDVKMKEKGDIPEGYSVSREKKERFSLILESASTNQTSMYLCASSRGSAQPQHFGDGTRLSIL.